The clone carrying this T cell receptor (beta chain) appeared a few times. This CDR3 has 18 residues. J gave up 4 bases and V 2 bases, and 12 bases lay outside the gene matches. Germline V gene data show CDR1 as SQVTM and CDR2 as ANQGSEA. These data belong to a study of blood T cell repertoires in COVID-19. Sequencing was performed with immunoSEQ multiplex PCR; in TCRdb, only in-frame clones are kept and a portion is missing. The sample has some 150,000 clones, approximately 73% seen once. The sequenced material came from peripheral blood. The chain joins TRBV29-1 to TRBJ2-5; 14 nucleotides align to TRBD2. The source of this sequence is a man in his 60s with acute or convalescent COVID-19. CDR3 in amino acids: CSVEWGTSGRGDRETQYF. The DNA of the CDR3 is TGCAGCGTTGAATGGGGGACTAGCGGGAGAGGTGATAGAGAGACCCAGTACTTC.